The next 7 T cell receptor beta chains were all read from a single sample in a study of a mutant IDH1 vaccine in newly diagnosed glioma. Here immunoSEQ multiplex PCR was the method, and the copy in TCRdb shows in-frame clones only, minus some. The sample lists over 55,000 clones; about four fifths were seen once. No antigens are known for them. Sample time point: week 11, during vaccination. Vaccine doses each comprised 300 ug of mutant IDH1 20-mer peptide, with topical imiquimod. The source material was PBMCs, sampled from a glioma patient whose treatment included an IDH1 peptide vaccine. These receptors originate from a man younger than 45 with glioma.

The chain carries TRBV5-4 and TRBJ1-2; D is perhaps TRBD1 (5 bases). The CDR3 contains 15 residues. V shed 1 base and J shed 8 bases, with 18 bases lying between them. Germline assignment: CDR1 SGHNT and CDR2 YYREEE (reference sequence). The CDR3 sequence: CASSLPTGTVRGYTF. The DNA for the CDR3 is TGTGCCAGCAGCTTGCCGACCGGGACGGTGAGGGGCTACACCTTC.

The rearrangement joins TRBV27 to TRBJ2-1; D is possibly TRBD1 (6 bases). V dropped 4 bases and J dropped 7 bases, with 11 bases sitting between them. Germline-derived CDR1 and CDR2 are MNHEY and SMNVEV (reference sequence). There are 13 residues in the CDR3. CDR3 protein: CASSYKGENEQFF. For the CDR3, the DNA is TGTGCCAGCAGTTACAAGGGGGAGAATGAGCAGTTCTTC.

This clone was seen only once. The chain is built from TRBV19 and TRBJ2-5; possibly TRBD1 or TRBD2 for D (6 bases each). CDR1 is LNHDA and CDR2 is SQIVND in the germline V gene (reference sequence). Trimming cost V 5 bases and J 2 bases, with 15 bases left between them. CDR3 length equals 15 residues. CDR3 protein: CASSPWGAAQETQYF. The CDR3 coding sequence is TGTGCCAGTAGTCCCTGGGGGGCAGCTCAAGAGACCCAGTACTTC.

This chain links TRBV7-2 with TRBJ2-2; 14 bases map to TRBD2. With 4 bases clipped from V and 8 bases from J, the junction kept 9 bases outside the gene matches. Germline-derived CDR1 and CDR2 are SGHTA and FQGNSA. CDR3 length: 17 amino acids. The CDR3 region is CASSWTSGRLIMGELFF. In DNA, the CDR3 is TGTGCCAGCAGCTGGACTAGCGGGAGGCTGATTATGGGGGAGCTGTTTTTT.

A word on this clone: Distinct nucleotide sequences in the sample also encode this CDR3. V gene TRBV27 combines with J gene TRBJ2-2; D ambiguous. Germline V gene sequence: CDR1 MNHEY, CDR2 SMNVEV (reference sequence). The V end lost 4 bases, the J end lost 8 bases, and 11 bases lay between the germline ends. The CDR3 is 13 amino acids. The DNA for the CDR3 is TGTGCCAGCAGTTCTTTGAGGACGGGGGAGCTGTTTTTT. Its translation: CASSSLRTGELFF.

This rearrangement joins TRBV5-1 to TRBJ2-1; D not certain. This CDR3 has 16 residues. V lost 4 bases, J lost 0 bases, and 14 bases lay in between. Germline V gives CDR1 SGHRS, CDR2 YFSETQ. CDR3 in DNA: TGCGCCAGCAGCCCCCTTATGGCATCCTCCTACAATGAGCAGTTCTTC. Amino acid sequence: CASSPLMASSYNEQFF.

The count of this clone is one. The rearrangement links TRBV28 to TRBJ2-5; 7 positions match TRBD1. In germline, CDR1 is MDHEN, CDR2 SYDVKM. V lost 5 bases, J lost 3 bases, and 3 bases stayed unmatched. The CDR3 covers 13 residues. CDR3: CASSRTGKETQYF. As DNA, the CDR3 is TGTGCCAGCAGTCGGACAGGCAAAGAGACCCAGTACTTC.